A selection of T cell receptor beta chains follows, all from one sample in a study of blood T cell repertoires in COVID-19. The assay was immunoSEQ multiplex PCR, and TCRdb's table has in-frame clones only and misses some. This sample carries over 200,000 clones, 75% to 90% of them seen once, and the ten largest clones take approximately 5.4%. Sequencing input: peripheral blood. The receptors shown here come from a human donor in a cohort sampled during active COVID-19. Both conserved end residues are part of each CDR3. A D gene is named only where the DNA matches it firmly. Expanded clones are given a class, and other clones once, few, many or no size at all.

D,size,J,V,DNA,CDR3
-,-,TRBJ2-1,TRBV24-1,TGTGCCACCAGTGATTTTGACGCGGTGTCCTACAATGAGCAGTTCTTC,CATSDFDAVSYNEQFF
TRBD1,-,TRBJ2-7,TRBV5-1,TGCGCCAGCAGCTTGGTAGGGGGCCGGGAGCAGTACTTC,CASSLVGGREQYF
-,-,TRBJ1-5,TRBV28,TGTGCCAGCAGTTTATATGGGGCAAGGAGCAATCAGCCCCAGCATTTT,CASSLYGARSNQPQHF
TRBD2,once,TRBJ2-3,TRBV5-1,TGCGCCAGCAGCTTGGGCGGCGGGAGAGGAACAGATACGCAGTATTTT,CASSLGGGRGTDTQYF
-,-,TRBJ2-7,TRBV5-1,TGCGCCAGCAGCTCCGGGACAACATCCTACGAGCAGTACTTC,CASSSGTTSYEQYF
TRBD1,-,TRBJ2-1,TRBV5-1,TGCGCCAGCAGCTTAGGGGGCTTCAACAATGAGCAGTTCTTC,CASSLGGFNNEQFF
-,once,TRBJ1-1,TRBV18,TGTGCCAGCTCACCACTAACAGGGCAGAACACTGAAGCTTTCTTT,CASSPLTGQNTEAFF
TRBD1,-,TRBJ1-2,TRBV7-2,TGTGCCAGCAGCTTAGACAAAGGGGGCGGTGGCTACACCTTC,CASSLDKGGGGYTF
-,few,TRBJ1-1,TRBV19,TGTGCCAGTAGTGTAGGGCTGAACACTGAAGCTTTCTTT,CASSVGLNTEAFF
TRBD2,-,TRBJ2-7,TRBV7-9,TGTGCCAGCAGCCCCGACCCCGGGACTAGCCACGAGCAGTACTTC,CASSPDPGTSHEQYF
-,few,TRBJ2-7,TRBV27,TGTGCCAGCAGTTTACACGGGACTCCCGAGCAGTACTTC,CASSLHGTPEQYF
-,-,TRBJ1-1,TRBV13,TGTGCCAGCAGCGTCCGGGAGGGGAACACTGAAGCTTTCTTT,CASSVREGNTEAFF
-,-,TRBJ1-1,TRBV27,TGTGCCAGCAGTTTGGGGGGGAACACTGAAGCTTTCTTT,CASSLGGNTEAFF
-,-,TRBJ2-5,TRBV5-4,TGTGCCAGCAGCTTTAGCCCCCCCATAGAGACCCAGTACTTC,CASSFSPPIETQYF
TRBD1,few,TRBJ2-1,TRBV5-1,TGCGCCAGCAGCTTCGGAGCCGGGACAGGCTACAATGAGCAGTTCTTC,CASSFGAGTGYNEQFF
-,-,TRBJ2-2,TRBV6-4,TGTGCCAGCAGTCCGGAGGGTGGTAACACCGGGGAGCTGTTTTTT,CASSPEGGNTGELFF
TRBD2,few,TRBJ2-7,TRBV7-8,TGTGCCAGCAGCTTTTCTAGCGGGAGGATCGCCTACGAGCAGTACTTC,CASSFSSGRIAYEQYF
-,-,TRBJ2-7,TRBV7-2,TGTGCCAGCAGCTTGACTAGCTCCTACGAGCAGTACTTC,CASSLTSSYEQYF
-,-,TRBJ1-5,TRBV9,TGTGCCAGCAGCCCCGGAGGAGGGCAGCCCCAGCATTTT,CASSPGGGQPQHF
TRBD2,-,TRBJ2-7,TRBV27,TGTGCCAGCAGTATCAGACTAGCGGGAAGTGCCTACGAGCAGTACTTC,CASSIRLAGSAYEQYF
TRBD1,once,TRBJ1-1,TRBV19,TGTGCCAGTAGTATGGGACAGAGCACTGAAGCTTTCTTT,CASSMGQSTEAFF
-,-,TRBJ1-3,TRBV19,TGTGCCAGTAGTAAGGGAGCCGGCACGAGGTCTGGAAACACCATATATTTT,CASSKGAGTRSGNTIYF